This is a list of T cell receptor beta chains from one sample in a study of OX40 agonist ivuxolimab in advanced cancers. Data came from immunoSEQ multiplex PCR; TCRdb stores just in-frame clones and leaves some out. This sample has just under 65,000 clones; less than 95% occur once, and the top ten carry approximately 5.2%. The specimen was CD4+ or CD8+ T cells sorted from blood, collected in a trial of the OX40 agonist ivuxolimab. The receptors come from an adult with an advanced solid tumor such as melanoma, head and neck, liver or kidney cancer. The CDR3 runs from the conserved cysteine through the conserved F or W. Each record gives: clone size, V gene, D gene, J gene, CDR3 length, CDR3 DNA, CDR3 protein. D genes are given only for firm matches. Only some rows state a clone size, as once, few, many or a class for expanded clones.

abundance: .; v_gene: TRBV5-1; d_gene: .; j_gene: TRBJ2-7; len: 16; CDR3nt: TGCGCCAGCAGCCTTGGTGGGAAGGGAAAGGACTACGAGCAGTACTTC; CDR3aa: CASSLGGKGKDYEQYF
abundance: .; v_gene: TRBV11-3; d_gene: TRBD1; j_gene: TRBJ2-1; len: 14; CDR3nt: TGTGCCAGCTCCCTTGGGACAGGGACCAATGAGCAGTTCTTC; CDR3aa: CASSLGTGTNEQFF
abundance: .; v_gene: TRBV6-1; d_gene: .; j_gene: TRBJ2-7; len: 12; CDR3nt: TGTGCCAGCAGCGTAGCCAAATACGAGCAGTACTTC; CDR3aa: CASSVAKYEQYF
abundance: .; v_gene: TRBV19; d_gene: .; j_gene: TRBJ1-1; len: 14; CDR3nt: TGTGCCAGTAGTAGGCCCCCTGGAAACACTGAAGCTTTCTTT; CDR3aa: CASSRPPGNTEAFF
abundance: .; v_gene: TRBV7-8; d_gene: .; j_gene: TRBJ2-7; len: 14; CDR3nt: TGTGCCAGCAGCCCTAGATCAGGAGGGTGGGAGCAGTACTTC; CDR3aa: CASSPRSGGWEQYF
abundance: .; v_gene: TRBV28; d_gene: .; j_gene: TRBJ2-2; len: 16; CDR3nt: TGTGCCAGCAGGATAGGAGGAGGGGGCAGGGCCGGGGAGCTGTTTTTT; CDR3aa: CASRIGGGGRAGELFF
abundance: .; v_gene: TRBV6-1; d_gene: .; j_gene: TRBJ1-5; len: 13; CDR3nt: TGTGCCAGCAGGCAGGGGCCAAATCAGCCCCAGCATTTT; CDR3aa: CASRQGPNQPQHF
abundance: .; v_gene: TRBV6-1; d_gene: .; j_gene: TRBJ2-3; len: 15; CDR3nt: TGTGCCAGCACCCCTTGGAACAGCCGCACAGATACGCAGTATTTT; CDR3aa: CASTPWNSRTDTQYF
abundance: .; v_gene: TRBV6-5; d_gene: .; j_gene: TRBJ2-7; len: 11; CDR3nt: TGTGCCAGCACTATGTTATACGAGCAGTACTTC; CDR3aa: CASTMLYEQYF
abundance: .; v_gene: TRBV7-5; d_gene: .; j_gene: TRBJ2-1; len: 14; CDR3nt: TGTGCCAGAAGCTTAGGGCAGTCCTACAATGAGCAGTTCTTC; CDR3aa: CARSLGQSYNEQFF
abundance: .; v_gene: TRBV28; d_gene: TRBD1; j_gene: TRBJ2-5; len: 16; CDR3nt: TGTGCCAGCAGCAGTCCGGGACAGGGTGGGAAAGAGACCCAGTACTTC; CDR3aa: CASSSPGQGGKETQYF
abundance: .; v_gene: TRBV7-3; d_gene: TRBD2; j_gene: TRBJ2-7; len: 16; CDR3nt: TGTGCCAGCAGCTTAGGGTCGCTAGCGGGGAACTACGAGCAGTACTTC; CDR3aa: CASSLGSLAGNYEQYF
abundance: few; v_gene: TRBV6-6; d_gene: .; j_gene: TRBJ2-3; len: 15; CDR3nt: TGTGCCAGCAGTTACCTCCGGGAGACGCCAAATACGCAGTATTTT; CDR3aa: CASSYLRETPNTQYF
abundance: .; v_gene: TRBV5-6; d_gene: .; j_gene: TRBJ2-7; len: 17; CDR3nt: TGTGCCAGCAGCTTGGATTTGGGGGCGATAGGAGGCTACGAGCAGTACTTC; CDR3aa: CASSLDLGAIGGYEQYF
abundance: .; v_gene: TRBV27; d_gene: TRBD1; j_gene: TRBJ2-5; len: 16; CDR3nt: TGTGCCAGCAGTGACCGGGACAGGGGGCTGGTTGAGACCCAGTACTTC; CDR3aa: CASSDRDRGLVETQYF
abundance: .; v_gene: TRBV5-1; d_gene: .; j_gene: TRBJ2-5; len: 15; CDR3nt: TGCGCCAGCGCAGCCGGGAACTCGATTCAAGAGACCCAGTACTTC; CDR3aa: CASAAGNSIQETQYF
abundance: .; v_gene: TRBV11-2; d_gene: TRBD2; j_gene: TRBJ2-7; len: 14; CDR3nt: TGTGCCAGCAGCTTAGAGGGAGGGCGCTACGAGCAGTACTTC; CDR3aa: CASSLEGGRYEQYF
abundance: .; v_gene: TRBV2; d_gene: .; j_gene: TRBJ2-7; len: 15; CDR3nt: TGTGCCAGCAGTGTCGGGGGAGGCTATTCCTACGAGCAGTACTTC; CDR3aa: CASSVGGGYSYEQYF
abundance: .; v_gene: TRBV6-6; d_gene: .; j_gene: TRBJ1-5; len: 8; CDR3nt: TGTGCCAGCAAACCCCAGCATTTT; CDR3aa: CASKPQHF
abundance: .; v_gene: TRBV19; d_gene: TRBD2; j_gene: TRBJ2-7; len: 17; CDR3nt: TGTGCCAGTAGCGGACTAGCGGGAGTCCCCAGCTCCTACGAGCAGTACTTC; CDR3aa: CASSGLAGVPSSYEQYF
abundance: .; v_gene: TRBV10-2; d_gene: .; j_gene: TRBJ2-3; len: 16; CDR3nt: TGCGCCAGCAGTGAGTCGACTGCAGGGGCAGGAAGAACGCAGTATTTT; CDR3aa: CASSESTAGAGRTQYF
abundance: .; v_gene: TRBV2; d_gene: .; j_gene: TRBJ1-2; len: 15; CDR3nt: TGTGCCAGCAGTGGGGGAGCAGGTGCTAACTATGGCTACACCTTC; CDR3aa: CASSGGAGANYGYTF
abundance: .; v_gene: TRBV7-2; d_gene: TRBD1; j_gene: TRBJ1-5; len: 15; CDR3nt: TGTGCCAGCAGCTTTGTAGGACAGGCCAATCAGCCCCAGCATTTT; CDR3aa: CASSFVGQANQPQHF
abundance: .; v_gene: TRBV7-3; d_gene: .; j_gene: TRBJ2-3; len: 16; CDR3nt: TGTGCCAGCAGCTTAATGGTCTCAGACCGCACAGATACGCAGTATTTT; CDR3aa: CASSLMVSDRTDTQYF
abundance: once; v_gene: TRBV30; d_gene: .; j_gene: TRBJ1-5; len: 13; CDR3nt: TGTGCCTGGAGCGGAGTTAGCAATCAGCCCCAGCATTTT; CDR3aa: CAWSGVSNQPQHF
abundance: .; v_gene: TRBV9; d_gene: .; j_gene: TRBJ1-4; len: 15; CDR3nt: TGTGCCAGCAGCGTAGGGATGGTTACTAATGAAAAACTGTTTTTT; CDR3aa: CASSVGMVTNEKLFF
abundance: .; v_gene: TRBV2; d_gene: TRBD2; j_gene: TRBJ2-7; len: 15; CDR3nt: TGTGCCAGCAGTGATAGGGTAGCGGGGATCTACGAGCAGTACTTC; CDR3aa: CASSDRVAGIYEQYF
abundance: .; v_gene: TRBV7-3; d_gene: .; j_gene: TRBJ2-3; len: 16; CDR3nt: TGTGCCAGCAGCTTAGAGTGGGAGGCTAGCACAGATACGCAGTATTTT; CDR3aa: CASSLEWEASTDTQYF
abundance: .; v_gene: TRBV29-1; d_gene: .; j_gene: TRBJ2-1; len: 11; CDR3nt: TGCAGCGTTGAAGAGGTTGGGGAGCAGTTCTTC; CDR3aa: CSVEEVGEQFF